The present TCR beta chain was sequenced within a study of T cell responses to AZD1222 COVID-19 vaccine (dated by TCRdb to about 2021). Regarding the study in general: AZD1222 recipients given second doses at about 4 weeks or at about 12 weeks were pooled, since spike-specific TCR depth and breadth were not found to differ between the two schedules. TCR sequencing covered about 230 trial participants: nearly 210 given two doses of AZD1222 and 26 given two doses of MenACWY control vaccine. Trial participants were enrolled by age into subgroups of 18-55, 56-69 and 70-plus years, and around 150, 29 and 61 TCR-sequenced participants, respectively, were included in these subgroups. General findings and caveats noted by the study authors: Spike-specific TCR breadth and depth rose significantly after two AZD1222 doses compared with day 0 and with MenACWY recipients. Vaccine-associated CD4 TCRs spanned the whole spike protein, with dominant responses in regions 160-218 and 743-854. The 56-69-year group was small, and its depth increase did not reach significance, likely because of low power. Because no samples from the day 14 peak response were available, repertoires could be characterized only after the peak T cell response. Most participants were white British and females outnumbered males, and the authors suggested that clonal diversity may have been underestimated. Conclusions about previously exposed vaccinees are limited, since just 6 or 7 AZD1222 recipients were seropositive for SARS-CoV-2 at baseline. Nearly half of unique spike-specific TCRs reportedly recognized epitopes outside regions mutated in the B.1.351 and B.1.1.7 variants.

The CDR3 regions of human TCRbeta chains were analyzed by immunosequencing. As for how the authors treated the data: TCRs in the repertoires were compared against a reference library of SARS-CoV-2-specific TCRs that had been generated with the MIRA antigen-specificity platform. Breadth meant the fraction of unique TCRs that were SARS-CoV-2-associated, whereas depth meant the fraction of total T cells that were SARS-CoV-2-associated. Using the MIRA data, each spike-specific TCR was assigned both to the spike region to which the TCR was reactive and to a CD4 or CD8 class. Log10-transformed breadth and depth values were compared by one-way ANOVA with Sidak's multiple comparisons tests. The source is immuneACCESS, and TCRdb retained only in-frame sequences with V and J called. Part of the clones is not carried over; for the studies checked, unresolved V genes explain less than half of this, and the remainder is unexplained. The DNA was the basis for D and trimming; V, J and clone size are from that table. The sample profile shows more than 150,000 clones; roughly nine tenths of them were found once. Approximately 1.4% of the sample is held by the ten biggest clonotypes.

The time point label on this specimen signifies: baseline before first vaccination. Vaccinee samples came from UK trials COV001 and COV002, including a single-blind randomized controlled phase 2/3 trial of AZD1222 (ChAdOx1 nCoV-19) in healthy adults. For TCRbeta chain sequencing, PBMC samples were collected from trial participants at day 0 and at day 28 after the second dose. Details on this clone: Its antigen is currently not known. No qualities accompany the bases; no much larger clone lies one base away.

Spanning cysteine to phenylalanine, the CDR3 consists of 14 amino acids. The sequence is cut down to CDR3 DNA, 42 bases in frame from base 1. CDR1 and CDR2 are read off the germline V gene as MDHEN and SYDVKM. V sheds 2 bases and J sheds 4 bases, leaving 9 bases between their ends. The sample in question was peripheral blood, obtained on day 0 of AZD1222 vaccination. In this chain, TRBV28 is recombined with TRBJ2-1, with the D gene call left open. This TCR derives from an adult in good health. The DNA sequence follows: TGTGCCAGCAGTTTAGCCGACATTTACAATGAGCAGTTCTTC. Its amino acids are CASSLADIYNEQFF. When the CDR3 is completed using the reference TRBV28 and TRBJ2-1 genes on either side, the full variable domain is DVKVTQSSRYLVKRTGEKVFLECVQDMDHENMFWYRQDPGLGLRLIYFSYDVKMKEKGDIPEGYSVSREKKERFSLILESASTNQTSMYLCASSLADIYNEQFFGPGTRLTVL.